This T cell receptor beta chain was profiled in a study of Ad26.COV2.S vaccination and SARS-CoV-2 variants (dated by TCRdb to about 2021). Turning to the overall study: Donors in the vaccine arm were drawn from COV1001, a phase I-IIa trial of Ad26.COV2.S in healthy adults that was multicentre, randomized, double-blind and placebo-controlled. Dosing of Ad26.COV2.S was intramuscular, at either 5x10^10 or 1x10^11 viral particles, delivered as one shot or as two shots spaced 56 days apart. The specificity and breadth of SARS-CoV-2-reactive T cell receptors after Ad26.COV2.S vaccination were assessed by TCRbeta repertoire sequencing. A total of approximately 30 samples were included in the TCR-sequenced set, comprising around 20 Ad26.COV2.S vaccine recipients, 5 placebo recipients and 8 SARS-CoV-2 convalescent individuals. Trial participants were randomized into five groups of five, in which low-dose or high-dose Ad26.COV2.S was given once or twice, or placebo was given on both occasions. Investigators did not know the trial group allocation while performing experiments and assessing outcomes.

From its cysteine to its phenylalanine, the CDR3 spans 14 amino acids. Only the CDR3 DNA stays, 42 bases, in frame from base 1. V lost 0 bases and J lost 4 bases; the stretch between them is 12 bases long. CDR1 is given as GTSNPN and CDR2 as SVGIG, both from the germline V gene (reference sequence). A word on this clone: Its antigen remains undetermined. No base-level quality is on record; no much larger clone is a single base apart.

The immunoSEQ Assay was used to sequence TCRbeta CDR3 regions. After extraction, genomic DNA underwent amplification by bias-controlled multiplex PCR, followed by high-throughput sequencing. Processing in the source paper ran as follows. To quantify the absolute abundance of each unique TCRbeta CDR3 region, sequences were collapsed and filtered. T cell fraction was estimated by normalizing TCRbeta template counts to usable DNA, with usable DNA measured through amplification of reference genes found in all nucleated cells. Repertoire TCRs were annotated as SARS-CoV-2-specific when V gene, CDR3 amino acid sequence and J gene were exactly matched to a known reactive TCR set. The reference SARS-CoV-2 TCR set was derived from MIRA and filtered for enrichment in COVID-19-positive ImmuneCODE repertoires, a step that removed public or cross-reactive TCRs. Drawing on the MIRA antigens, annotated TCRs were analysed further at the level of specific ORF or position within ORF. Breadth was defined as the number of annotated unique rearrangements divided by the total number of unique productive rearrangements, and depth was defined as the summed frequency of the annotated unique rearrangements. TCR breadth was compared between groups using two-sided Wilcoxon rank-sum tests. Entries here come from immuneACCESS through TCRdb and include only in-frame sequences with V and J called. Some clones fail to appear in such tables; in the studies checked, an unresolved V gene covers under half of the shortfall, and the cause of the remainder is unknown. The V and J calls and clone size come from that table; D and trimming were worked out from the DNA. The sample table holds fewer than 300,000 clones, of which around 87% were seen once. Clones ranked in the top ten supply approximately 3.3% of the sample.

Beyond this particular receptor, the publication reports: After vaccination, substantial breadth of spike-specific CD8+ and CD4+ T cell responses was reported. The study was not powered to compare responses between vaccine doses or regimens. Spike-specific TCR breadth was higher in Ad26.COV2.S recipients than in placebo recipients (P = 0.0014). The authors noted that the TCR breadth and depth analyses may have underestimated total T cell responses. Vaccine and placebo recipients had comparable non-spike TCR breadth, which fits with the vaccine containing only spike.

The sample's treatment or condition label, decoded: around 19 received Ad26.COV2.S at low or high dose, single or two shots; five or six received placebo; per-sample allocation not given. Repertoires of vaccine and placebo recipients were sequenced from samples collected on day 63 after the first injection. In Cohort 1b, 20 to 25 adults aged 18-55 years were enrolled at a single site in Boston, USA, between 29 July and 7 August 2020. As a vaccine, Ad26.COV2.S was a replication-incompetent adenovirus type 26 vector that expressed a prefusion-stabilized SARS-CoV-2 spike protein derived from the original Wuhan strain.

The receptor's source is a person between 18 and 59 years old who received the Ad26.COV2.S COVID-19 vaccine or a placebo. The source material was peripheral blood, sampled in a trial of Ad26.COV2.S vaccine versus placebo. The chain is encoded by TRBV30 joined to TRBJ2-5; there is no confident call for the D gene. The base sequence is TGTGCCTGGAGTGTATCTCTTGGCGTAGAGACCCAGTACTTC. The encoded protein is CAWSVSLGVETQYF.